These T cell receptor beta chains were read from a single sample in a study of cytomegalovirus exposure and HLA in healthy donors. Profiled with immunoSEQ multiplex PCR; TCRdb holds only in-frame clones, not every one. This sample has some 210,000 clones, with about 77% found just once. Sequencing input: PBMCs. These receptors were taken from a woman in her twenties or thirties in good health and CMV-seropositive. Both conserved end residues are part of each CDR3. Each record gives: V gene, D gene, clone size, J gene, CDR3 DNA, CDR3 protein. A D gene is named only where the DNA matches it firmly. Size is stated for part of the rows, as once, few or many counts, or as a class when the clone is expanded.

V gene: TRBV4-2
D gene: TRBD2
clone size: -
J gene: TRBJ2-5
CDR3 DNA: TGTGCCAGCAGCCAAGACATGGCGGGACTAGCGGAAGAGACCCAGTACTTC
CDR3 protein: CASSQDMAGLAEETQYF

V gene: TRBV6-6
D gene: TRBD2
clone size: -
J gene: TRBJ2-7
CDR3 DNA: TGTGCCAGCAGGCCCAGAGCGGGACTAACCTACGAGCAGTACTTC
CDR3 protein: CASRPRAGLTYEQYF

V gene: TRBV20-1
D gene: -
clone size: -
J gene: TRBJ2-1
CDR3 DNA: TGCAGTGCTAGCTCGTATGAGCAGTTCTTC
CDR3 protein: CSASSYEQFF

V gene: TRBV7-2
D gene: TRBD1
clone size: -
J gene: TRBJ2-1
CDR3 DNA: TGTGCCAGCAGCCGGTCGACCGGGACAGGGGACAATGAGCAGTTCTTC
CDR3 protein: CASSRSTGTGDNEQFF

V gene: TRBV7-9
D gene: TRBD1
clone size: few
J gene: TRBJ2-4
CDR3 DNA: TGTGCCAGCAGCTTTGGACAGGGGCGGCACATTCAGTACTTC
CDR3 protein: CASSFGQGRHIQYF

V gene: TRBV5-1
D gene: TRBD2
clone size: -
J gene: TRBJ2-2
CDR3 DNA: TGCGCCAGCAGCTCTCGCGGACTAGAGACCGGGGAGCTGTTTTTT
CDR3 protein: CASSSRGLETGELFF

V gene: TRBV30
D gene: -
clone size: -
J gene: TRBJ2-7
CDR3 DNA: TGTGCCTGGAGTGGAGGACAGAACGGCCCCTACGAGCAGTACTTC
CDR3 protein: CAWSGGQNGPYEQYF

V gene: TRBV28
D gene: -
clone size: -
J gene: TRBJ2-1
CDR3 DNA: TGTGCCAGCAGCTCCCTGCCAATGGTCGTCAGGGTCAATGAGCAGTTCTTC
CDR3 protein: CASSSLPMVVRVNEQFF

V gene: TRBV11-2
D gene: -
clone size: -
J gene: TRBJ1-1
CDR3 DNA: TGTGCCAGCAGCTTAGTCGAGGGCACTGAAGCTTTCTTT
CDR3 protein: CASSLVEGTEAFF

V gene: TRBV4-2
D gene: TRBD2
clone size: -
J gene: TRBJ2-5
CDR3 DNA: TGTGCCAGCAGCCTCTCGAGGGGAGGGGAATCCTTCGGGGAGACCCAGTACTTC
CDR3 protein: CASSLSRGGESFGETQYF

V gene: TRBV27
D gene: TRBD1
clone size: -
J gene: TRBJ1-6
CDR3 DNA: TGTGCCAGCAGCCTACAGGGGGCGGCATCACCCCTCCACTTT
CDR3 protein: CASSLQGAASPLHF

V gene: TRBV6-1
D gene: -
clone size: -
J gene: TRBJ1-2
CDR3 DNA: TGTGCCAGCAGTGGGACGGCGGGGTATGGCTACACCTTC
CDR3 protein: CASSGTAGYGYTF

V gene: TRBV25-1
D gene: -
clone size: -
J gene: TRBJ2-7
CDR3 DNA: TGTGCCAGCAGTGATCCGACAGTCAGCTCCTACGAGCAGTACTTC
CDR3 protein: CASSDPTVSSYEQYF

V gene: TRBV4-2
D gene: -
clone size: -
J gene: TRBJ1-4
CDR3 DNA: TGTGCCAGCAGCCAAGATCATTGGGGGGGCAAACTGTTTTTT
CDR3 protein: CASSQDHWGGKLFF

V gene: TRBV5-6
D gene: TRBD1
clone size: -
J gene: TRBJ1-5
CDR3 DNA: TGTGCCAGCAGCTTCCGGGACAGAGAAAATCAGCCCCAGCATTTT
CDR3 protein: CASSFRDRENQPQHF

V gene: TRBV15
D gene: -
clone size: -
J gene: TRBJ2-7
CDR3 DNA: TGTGCCACCAGCAGAGATCAGGGGAACTACGAGCAGTACTTC
CDR3 protein: CATSRDQGNYEQYF

V gene: TRBV29-1
D gene: -
clone size: -
J gene: TRBJ2-1
CDR3 DNA: TGCAGCGTGGACACCTCTACCAACTCCTACAATGAGCAGTTCTTC
CDR3 protein: CSVDTSTNSYNEQFF

V gene: TRBV19
D gene: TRBD1
clone size: -
J gene: TRBJ2-7
CDR3 DNA: TGTGCCAGTAGTGGGACAGACAAGCAGTACTTC
CDR3 protein: CASSGTDKQYF

V gene: TRBV7-8
D gene: -
clone size: -
J gene: TRBJ2-6
CDR3 DNA: TGTGCCAGCAGCTTAGTCCCACCGGACAGAGGCTCTGGGGCCAACGTCCTGACTTTC
CDR3 protein: CASSLVPPDRGSGANVLTF

V gene: TRBV7-2
D gene: -
clone size: -
J gene: TRBJ2-7
CDR3 DNA: TGTGCCAGCAGTCACGGGGGAAGTGGCTACGAGCAGTACTTC
CDR3 protein: CASSHGGSGYEQYF

V gene: TRBV7-2
D gene: -
clone size: few
J gene: TRBJ2-5
CDR3 DNA: TGTGCCAGCAGCTTCGGTCGGGAGACCCAGTACTTC
CDR3 protein: CASSFGRETQYF

V gene: TRBV4-3
D gene: TRBD2
clone size: -
J gene: TRBJ2-7
CDR3 DNA: TGCGCCAGCAGCCAGACTAGCGGTACTATTTACGAGCAGTACTTC
CDR3 protein: CASSQTSGTIYEQYF

V gene: TRBV14
D gene: -
clone size: -
J gene: TRBJ2-7
CDR3 DNA: TGTGCCAGCAGCCAAGGACAGAACTCCTACGAGCAGTACTTC
CDR3 protein: CASSQGQNSYEQYF

V gene: TRBV4-3
D gene: TRBD2
clone size: once
J gene: TRBJ2-1
CDR3 DNA: TGCGCCAGCAGCCAACTAGCGGGAGGACCCTACAATGAGCAGTTCTTC
CDR3 protein: CASSQLAGGPYNEQFF

V gene: TRBV7-3
D gene: TRBD2
clone size: -
J gene: TRBJ2-1
CDR3 DNA: TGTGCCAGCAGCTTACTAGCGGCCAATGAGCAGTTCTTC
CDR3 protein: CASSLLAANEQFF

V gene: TRBV6-1
D gene: -
clone size: few
J gene: TRBJ2-7
CDR3 DNA: TGTGCCAGCATAGGGGTACGGAACAGCTACGAGCAGTACTTC
CDR3 protein: CASIGVRNSYEQYF

V gene: TRBV5-1
D gene: -
clone size: -
J gene: TRBJ1-5
CDR3 DNA: TGCGCCAGCAGCTTGGATGGAGGGTCGGGACAGCCCCAGCATTTT
CDR3 protein: CASSLDGGSGQPQHF

V gene: TRBV6-6
D gene: TRBD1
clone size: -
J gene: TRBJ1-5
CDR3 DNA: TGTGCCAGCAGAGGACAGGGAAATCAGCCCCAGCATTTT
CDR3 protein: CASRGQGNQPQHF

V gene: TRBV7-9
D gene: -
clone size: once
J gene: TRBJ1-1
CDR3 DNA: TGTTCCAGCAGCTTAGTCGGGGGGGGAGCTTTCTTT
CDR3 protein: CSSSLVGGGAFF

V gene: TRBV6-1
D gene: -
clone size: -
J gene: TRBJ2-3
CDR3 DNA: TGTGCCAGCAGTGAAAACTCAGATACGCAGTATTTT
CDR3 protein: CASSENSDTQYF

V gene: TRBV12-1
D gene: -
clone size: -
J gene: TRBJ1-5
CDR3 DNA: TGTGCCAGCAGCTTTCATCGGGGGAATCAGCCCCAGCATTTT
CDR3 protein: CASSFHRGNQPQHF

V gene: TRBV28
D gene: TRBD1
clone size: -
J gene: TRBJ1-2
CDR3 DNA: TGTGCCAGCAGTAGCGACAGGGGAGGGCGTCGGGGCTACACCTTC
CDR3 protein: CASSSDRGGRRGYTF

V gene: TRBV7-2
D gene: TRBD1
clone size: -
J gene: TRBJ1-2
CDR3 DNA: TGTGCCAGCAGCGGCGGACAGGGGGCCAATGGCTACACCTTC
CDR3 protein: CASSGGQGANGYTF

V gene: TRBV5-1
D gene: TRBD1
clone size: -
J gene: TRBJ1-4
CDR3 DNA: TGCGCCAGCAAGTTACAAGGACAGGGGCAAGAAAAACTGTTTTTT
CDR3 protein: CASKLQGQGQEKLFF

V gene: TRBV29-1
D gene: -
clone size: -
J gene: TRBJ2-1
CDR3 DNA: TGCAGCGTTGAAGAGGGGGGTTGGGCGCAGTTCTTC
CDR3 protein: CSVEEGGWAQFF

V gene: TRBV7-2
D gene: TRBD1
clone size: -
J gene: TRBJ2-7
CDR3 DNA: TGTGCCAGCAGCACTACAGGGGGCACCGACGAGCAGTACTTC
CDR3 protein: CASSTTGGTDEQYF

V gene: TRBV9
D gene: -
clone size: -
J gene: TRBJ1-2
CDR3 DNA: TGTGCCAGCAGCGTATCTGAGATACACTATGGCTACACCTTC
CDR3 protein: CASSVSEIHYGYTF

V gene: TRBV18
D gene: TRBD1
clone size: -
J gene: TRBJ2-3
CDR3 DNA: TGTGCCAGCTCACCTCGGGACAGGGGGGGCACAGATACGCAGTATTTT
CDR3 protein: CASSPRDRGGTDTQYF

V gene: TRBV5-1
D gene: TRBD1
clone size: -
J gene: TRBJ1-3
CDR3 DNA: TGCGCCAGCAGCTTGGGTGACAGGGGGCCCAGCACCATATATTTT
CDR3 protein: CASSLGDRGPSTIYF

V gene: TRBV7-3
D gene: TRBD2
clone size: -
J gene: TRBJ2-3
CDR3 DNA: TGTGCCAGCAGCTTCAGCGGGACTAGCACAGATACGCAGTATTTT
CDR3 protein: CASSFSGTSTDTQYF